This T cell receptor beta chain is from a study of blood T cell repertoires in COVID-19. Overall study context: Some COVID-19 samples were acute and others convalescent; all came from the United States, Italy and Spain.

With respect to this clone: Compared with germline, one end of the junction differs, possibly owing to a read error.

Per the germline V gene, CDR1 is MNHEY and CDR2 is SVGAGI. CDR3 size: 13 residues. In the source study's methods: It was from reference gene primer amplification that nucleated cell counts were estimated. Some clones are missing from TCRdb's copy, which holds only in-frame ones; the method was immunoSEQ multiplex PCR. That table is the source of V, J and clone size, and D and trimming were worked out from the DNA. The sample holds approximately 180,000 clones; 70% to 90% are singletons and the top ten take roughly 9.7%. V and J are TRBV6-5 and TRBJ1-5; a weak D match, TRBD1 (6 bases). Sequencing was performed on peripheral blood. The sequence came from a human donor with active or convalescent COVID-19. The donor label of this sample is uncertain. The CDR3 sequence is CASSMGANQAQHF. CDR3 in DNA: TGTGCCAGCAGCATGGGGGCAAATCAGGCCCAGCATTTT.